These 18 T cell receptor beta chains share one sample of origin, sequenced in a study of T cell clonotyping in hematopoietic cell transplantation. Clones were read by immunoSEQ multiplex PCR, and TCRdb kept only the in-frame ones, dropping some. The sample includes about 18,000 clones, approximately 79% seen only once; the top ten take roughly 14%. Sequenced material: peripheral blood mononuclear cells. These receptors all come from a man aged 55 to 70 in good health. Some clones in this sample may be carry-over from other donors' samples.

This clone was counted a single time. The V call is TRBV27, the J call TRBJ1-6; unclear D gene. There are 17 residues in the CDR3. Per the germline V gene, CDR1 is MNHEY and CDR2 is SMNVEV (reference sequence). Trimming removed 3 bases from V and 4 bases from J, with 16 bases in between. CDR3 loop: CASSFGGQDSYNSPLHF. CDR3 nucleotides: TGTGCCAGCAGTTTTGGTGGGCAGGATAGTTATAATTCACCCCTCCACTTT.

In its sample, this clone was seen once. The chain joins TRBV5-6 to TRBJ1-5; the match to TRBD1 covers 7 bases. The germline gives CDR1 SGHDT, CDR2 YYEEEE. The V gene end was trimmed by 4 bases and the J gene end by 7 bases; junction bases not matched to a gene: 5. The CDR3 spans 13 residues. The CDR3 bases are TGTGCCAGCAGCCAGAACAGGGGCCAGCCCCAGCATTTT. It is translated as CASSQNRGQPQHF.

The chain is built from TRBV6-1 and TRBJ1-2; no reliable D call. V lost 3 bases and J 4 bases, leaving 9 bases between the germline ends. Germline assignment: CDR1 MNHNS and CDR2 SASEGT. The CDR3 consists of 13 residues. The CDR3 coding sequence is TGTGCCAGCAGTGACTCGATCCGCTATGGCTACACCTTC. Amino acid sequence: CASSDSIRYGYTF.

The chain couples TRBV5-6 to TRBJ2-7; D is ambiguous. The CDR3 is 11 residues long. CDR1 and CDR2 from the germline V gene are SGHDT and YYEEEE. V shed 2 bases and J shed 6 bases, with 6 bases lying between them. The CDR3 is CASSFGGEQYV. CDR3 bases: TGTGCCAGCAGCTTCGGTGGCGAGCAGTACGTC.

This clone was detected only a few times. The chain has TRBV4-2 and TRBJ1-2, with a tentative D call TRBD1 (5 bases). In germline, CDR1 is LGHNA, CDR2 YNFKEQ. With 1 base removed from V and 3 bases from J, the gap between germline ends came to 12 bases. The CDR3 loop spans 15 amino acids. CDR3 sequence (DNA): TGTGCCAGCAGCCAAGTGACAGACCGTGACTATGGCTACACCTTC. Translated, it gives CASSQVTDRDYGYTF.

The chain has TRBV6-5 and TRBJ1-4; TRBD1 might be the D (6 bases). This CDR3 contains 15 residues. The germline V and J ends were trimmed by 5 bases and 8 bases, with 18 bases remaining between them. From germline, CDR1 is MNHEY and CDR2 SVGAGI. CDR3 residues: CASSQTGGGGEKLFF. Written as DNA, the CDR3 is TGTGCCAGCAGTCAAACCGGGGGCGGAGGGGAAAAACTGTTTTTT.

The chain couples TRBV7-2 to TRBJ2-7; tentatively, D is TRBD1 (6 bases). Germline loops: CDR1 SGHTA, CDR2 FQGNSA. CDR3 length: 14 residues. Trimming removed 11 bases from V and 3 bases from J, with 20 bases in between. As DNA, the CDR3 is TGTGCCGCGTCTCCCCGTTCGGGACACTACGAGCAGTACTTC. Protein product: CAASPRSGHYEQYF.

The V and J genes are TRBV27 and TRBJ1-5; no clear D gene. Trimming left V 2 bases short and J 5 bases short, with 7 bases between. The CDR3 has 13 residues. Germline values: CDR1 MNHEY, CDR2 SMNVEV (reference sequence). The CDR3 DNA follows: TGTGCCAGCAGTTTAGGGTCCGATCAGCCCCAGCATTTT. Its translation: CASSLGSDQPQHF.

The chain carries TRBV9 and TRBJ1-2; D is uncertain. The CDR3 is made up of 13 amino acids. Looked up from germline, CDR1 is SGDLS and CDR2 is YYNGEE. Trimming pared 0 bases from V and 5 bases from J, leaving 8 bases between. The CDR3 DNA reads as TGTGCCAGCAGCGTAGTATCGGGGTATGGCTACACCTTC. It encodes CASSVVSGYGYTF.

The chain combines TRBV19 with TRBJ2-1; TRBD2 agrees at 13 bases. The CDR3 sequence is 16 residues long. V lost 7 bases and J lost 5; bases outside the gene matches: 8. Looked up from germline, CDR1 is LNHDA and CDR2 is SQIVND (reference sequence). CDR3 bases: TGTGCCAGTACCCGATTTGGACTAGCGGGAGACAATGAGCAGTTCTTC. The encoded protein is CASTRFGLAGDNEQFF.

The chain recombines TRBV4-3 with TRBJ1-6, with no clear D. CDR1 is LGHNA and CDR2 is YSLEER in the germline V gene. This CDR3 region has 16 residues. Trimming took off 4 bases at V and 6 bases at J, with 16 bases between the two ends. This CDR3 reads CASSPARNRLNSPLHF. The CDR3 nucleotides are TGCGCCAGCAGCCCGGCCCGTAACAGACTTAATTCACCCCTCCACTTT.

The chain carries TRBV14 and TRBJ1-1; a weak D match, TRBD1 (6 bases). This CDR3 is 14 amino acids long. With 5 bases removed from V and 5 bases from J, the gap between germline ends came to 15 bases. Germline CDR1 SGHDN, CDR2 FVKESK. CDR3 in DNA: TGTGCCAGCAGCTGGGGGGGAGGGGGTACTGAAGCTTTCTTT. It specifies CASSWGGGGTEAFF.

V gene TRBV27 combines with J gene TRBJ1-3; the D gene is possibly TRBD1 (5 bases). The CDR3 extends over 13 amino acids. In germline, CDR1 is MNHEY, CDR2 SMNVEV (reference sequence). V dropped 6 bases and J dropped 4 bases, with 10 bases sitting between them. The DNA for the CDR3 is TGTGCCAGCAGCCGGGACCGCGGAAACACCATATATTTT. Amino acids: CASSRDRGNTIYF.

The chain joins TRBV6-5 to TRBJ1-1, with TRBD1 as a possible D gene (6 bases). The ends were cut back, 3 bases at V and 4 bases at J, with 12 bases in the middle. This CDR3 contains 14 residues. Per germline, CDR1 MNHEY and CDR2 SVGAGI. The chain's CDR3 is CASSYGGGFTEAFF. As DNA, the CDR3 is TGTGCCAGCAGTTATGGAGGGGGGTTCACTGAAGCTTTCTTT.

The chain has TRBV4-3 and TRBJ1-5; D gene unclear. The ends were cut back, 1 base at V and 5 bases at J, with 6 bases in the middle. The CDR3 sequence is 13 residues long. Germline loops: CDR1 LGHNA, CDR2 YSLEER. The CDR3 sequence: CASSQVRDQPQHF. The CDR3 nucleotides read TGCGCCAGCAGCCAAGTAAGGGATCAGCCCCAGCATTTT.

The rearrangement uses TRBV5-1 and TRBJ2-1; TRBD1 agrees at 7 bases. Trimming cost V 4 bases and J 4 bases; bases outside gene matches: 11. This CDR3 spans 16 amino acids. Germline assignment: CDR1 SGHRS and CDR2 YFSETQ. CDR3 DNA sequence: TGCGCCAGCAGCCAAACCCCTGGACAGGATTACAATGAGCAGTTCTTC. This gives the protein CASSQTPGQDYNEQFF.

The chain combines TRBV6-5 with TRBJ1-4; tentative D call: TRBD1 (5 bases). The ends were cut back, 2 bases at V and 8 bases at J, with 12 bases in the middle. Germline V gene lookup returns CDR1 MNHEY and CDR2 SVGAGI. The CDR3 extends over 14 amino acids. CDR3 coding DNA: TGTGCCAGCAGTTACAGGAGGGGCAGGGAAAAACTGTTTTTT. Amino acid sequence: CASSYRRGREKLFF.

The chain uses TRBV4-3 and TRBJ1-3; D uncertain. Germline CDR1 reads LGHNA; CDR2 reads YSLEER. This CDR3 spans 15 amino acids. Trimming stripped 2 bases from V and 0 bases from J, with 8 bases between. The CDR3, as DNA: TGCGCCAGCAGCCAAAGCCCACTCTCTGGAAACACCATATATTTT. It specifies CASSQSPLSGNTIYF.